What follows are 12 T cell receptor beta chains derived from one specimen sequenced in a study of a mutant IDH1 vaccine in newly diagnosed glioma. Their antigen targets remain unknown. Time point: week 5, during vaccination. Every single dose of the vaccine, 300 ug of mutant IDH1 20-mer peptide, came with topical imiquimod. The method was immunoSEQ multiplex PCR; TCRdb's version includes in-frame clones alone and lacks a portion of them. The sample contains tens of thousands of clones, 78% of which appear only once. Sequencing was performed on PBMCs, taken from a glioma patient whose treatment included an IDH1 peptide vaccine. The receptors stem from a man aged 35 to 55 with glioma.

This sequence joins TRBV5-6 and TRBJ1-5, with D maybe TRBD1 (6 bases). The ends were cut back, 0 bases at V and 7 bases at J, with 8 bases in the middle. Germline lookup yields CDR1 SGHDT and CDR2 YYEEEE. This CDR3 spans 13 amino acids. The CDR3 DNA is TGTGCCAGCAGCTTGGCAGGGGTCCAGCCCCAGCATTTT. Translating it yields CASSLAGVQPQHF.

Here the CDR3 DNA reads TGTGCCAGCAGCTCTAGCGGGGGGGCAGATACGCAGTATTTT. This codes for CASSSSGGADTQYF. The chain employs TRBV5-6 and TRBJ2-3; 12 positions match TRBD2. CDR1 and CDR2 (germline): SGHDT, YYEEEE. The ends lost 3 bases at V and 4 bases at J; junction bases unmatched: 0. The CDR3 is 14 amino acids.

The rearrangement links TRBV4-1 to TRBJ2-5, with 7 bases aligning to TRBD2. Looked up from germline, CDR1 is MGHRA and CDR2 is YSYEKL. The CDR3 has 14 residues. V lost 5 bases and J lost 2; bases outside the gene matches: 5. This CDR3 is CASSITSAQETQYF. In DNA form, the CDR3 reads TGCGCCAGCAGCATAACTAGCGCGCAAGAGACCCAGTACTTC.

This chain connects TRBV5-6 to TRBJ1-3; 9 bases are shared with TRBD1. The CDR3 sequence is 16 residues long. J was trimmed by 0 bases and V by 4 bases; bases with no gene match: 5. Germline V gene lookup returns CDR1 SGHDT and CDR2 YYEEEE. The CDR3 DNA reads TGTGCCAGCAGCCCGACAGGGGGTGGCTCTGGAAACACCATATATTTT. It encodes CASSPTGGGSGNTIYF.

The genes are TRBV19 and TRBJ2-1; D may correspond to TRBD1 or TRBD2 (5 bases each). This CDR3 is 13 amino acids long. V gave up 2 bases and J gave up 9 bases, with 11 bases separating them. CDR1 and CDR2 from the germline V gene are LNHDA and SQIVND (reference sequence). Here the CDR3 reads CASSIYGAAEQFF. CDR3 nucleotides: TGTGCCAGTAGTATATACGGGGCTGCTGAGCAGTTCTTC.

V is TRBV5-1 and J is TRBJ2-3, with 8 bases aligning to TRBD2. Trimming took 3 bases from V and 3 from J; bases not matched to a gene: 6. CDR3 length: 15 amino acids. The germline CDR1 and CDR2 sequences are SGHRS and YFSETQ. The CDR3 loop is CASSSAGGSTDTQYF. The CDR3 nucleotides read TGCGCCAGCAGCTCGGCGGGGGGAAGTACAGATACGCAGTATTTT.

The CDR3, as DNA: TGCGCCAGCATAAGAGGGGAAGCTAACTATGGCTACACCTTC. Its protein is CASIRGEANYGYTF. The gene calls are TRBV5-1 and TRBJ1-2; a weak D match, TRBD1 (5 bases). Germline V gene lookup returns CDR1 SGHRS and CDR2 YFSETQ. V lost 6 bases and J 0 bases, leaving 12 bases between the germline ends. The CDR3 length is 14 residues.

The chain recombines TRBV10-3 with TRBJ2-7; D possibly corresponds to TRBD1 (6 bases). CDR1 ENHRY and CDR2 SYGVKD come from the germline V gene. The CDR3 consists of 12 residues. V was pared by 3 bases and J by 12 bases, with 15 bases between. The CDR3 region is CAISDPDRRLYF. CDR3 nucleotide sequence: TGTGCCATCAGTGACCCGGACAGAAGGCTGTACTTC.

The chain is built from TRBV5-1 and TRBJ2-5; perhaps TRBD2 as D (7 bases). Germline CDR1 and CDR2: SGHRS and YFSETQ. This CDR3 has 13 amino acids. Trimming cost V 4 bases and J 4 bases, with 11 bases left between them. In nucleotides, the CDR3 is TGCGCCAGCAGCAAAAGGGGGGGAGAGACCCAGTACTTC. Residues: CASSKRGGETQYF.

The chain uses TRBV7-9 and TRBJ1-4, with D possibly being TRBD1 (6 bases). The CDR3 is made up of 15 amino acids. V was cut by 5 bases and J by 7 bases, with 17 bases left in between. Germline values: CDR1 SEHNR, CDR2 FQNEAQ (reference sequence). This CDR3 reads CASSPAVGAGEKLFF. The CDR3 DNA follows: TGTGCCAGCAGCCCAGCGGTGGGGGCGGGTGAAAAACTGTTTTTT.

This chain links TRBV7-2 with TRBJ1-1; D not resolved. Germline V gene lookup returns CDR1 SGHTA and CDR2 FQGNSA. Trimming took 6 bases from V and 1 from J, leaving 6 bases between them. There are 12 residues in the CDR3. The CDR3 sequence: CASRAWNTEAFF. The CDR3 DNA reads as TGTGCCAGCAGGGCCTGGAACACTGAAGCTTTCTTT.

This clone is judged medium-sized. The CDR3 reads CASSQVMTGEGGEAFF. For the CDR3, the DNA is TGTGCCAGCAGCCAAGTTATGACAGGGGAAGGAGGTGAAGCTTTCTTT. The chain uses TRBV4-2 and TRBJ1-1; 8 nucleotides agree with TRBD1. This CDR3 comprises 16 residues. V lost 1 base and J lost 7; bases outside the gene matches: 11. Germline CDR1 and CDR2: LGHNA and YNFKEQ.